Following are 24 T cell receptor beta chains from one sample sequenced in a study of radiotherapy plus CTLA-4 blockade in lung cancer. Here immunoSEQ multiplex PCR was the method, and the copy in TCRdb shows in-frame clones only, minus some. The table shows 45,000 or so clones, with 70% to 80% occurring only once. The sample consisted of peripheral blood, taken from a patient treated with radiotherapy plus ipilimumab. Every receptor here comes from a human donor with non-small cell lung cancer who had stable disease on radiotherapy plus ipilimumab.

The chain recombines TRBV4-3 with TRBJ1-6; D perhaps matches TRBD1 (6 bases). V lost 3 bases and J lost 7, with 16 bases in between. Germline CDR1 and CDR2: LGHNA and YSLEER. The CDR3 covers 16 residues. The CDR3 DNA sequence: TGCGCCAGCAGCCATATTTCCGGGACAAAAAATTCACCCCTCCACTTT. Encoded protein: CASSHISGTKNSPLHF.

The chain links TRBV19 to TRBJ2-4, with D tentatively TRBD1 (6 bases). The V gene lost 6 bases and the J gene lost 8 bases, with 20 bases spanning the gap. Germline V gene lookup returns CDR1 LNHDA and CDR2 SQIVND (reference sequence). The CDR3 loop spans 15 amino acids. The CDR3 loop is CASRRGGQLADIQYF. DNA for the CDR3: TGTGCCAGTAGGCGTGGGGGACAATTAGCAGACATTCAGTACTTC.

The chain carries TRBV6-1 and TRBJ1-5; D is perhaps TRBD1 (6 bases). Germline CDR1 and CDR2: MNHNS and SASEGT. V was shortened by 5 bases and J by 4 bases, with 9 bases between the two germline ends. CDR3 length: 13 residues. The CDR3 coding sequence is TGTGCCAGCAGTTATCAGGGGAATCAGCCCCAGCATTTT. Translation: CASSYQGNQPQHF.

The chain is built from TRBV28 and TRBJ1-1, with D tentatively TRBD1 (5 bases). From germline, CDR1 is MDHEN and CDR2 SYDVKM. The CDR3 is made up of 15 amino acids. Trimming shortened V by 4 bases and J by 8 bases, and 20 bases separated the two germline ends. In nucleotides, the CDR3 is TGTGCCAGCAGTTCCGGGGGGTACCCAGTAGCGGAAGCTTTCTTT. Protein product: CASSSGGYPVAEAFF.

The rearrangement uses TRBV19 and TRBJ2-2; possible D gene TRBD2, 5 bases. CDR1 is LNHDA and CDR2 is SQIVND in the germline V gene (reference sequence). The CDR3 consists of 13 residues. V was clipped by 3 bases and J by 6 bases, with 8 bases between them. CDR3 in amino acids: CASSILAAGELFF. CDR3 in DNA: TGTGCCAGTAGTATCCTAGCAGCCGGGGAGCTGTTTTTT.

A few counts support this clone. The genes are TRBV28 and TRBJ1-2; D is perhaps TRBD1 (5 bases). The length of the CDR3 is 12 residues. Germline V CDR1 and CDR2: MDHEN, SYDVKM. In DNA, the CDR3 is TGTGCTACAGGAAGGGCGGGCTATGGCTACACCTTC. Protein sequence: CATGRAGYGYTF.

V and J are TRBV11-2 and TRBJ1-6; possible D gene TRBD1, 6 bases. This CDR3 has 15 residues. Germline V gene sequence: CDR1 SGHAT, CDR2 FQNNGV. V dropped 5 bases and J dropped 6 bases, with 14 bases sitting between them. Written as DNA, the CDR3 is TGTGCCAGCAGCCCCGGAGGGGGGTTTAATTCACCCCTCCACTTT. Amino acid sequence: CASSPGGGFNSPLHF.

This chain links TRBV10-1 with TRBJ1-4; D ambiguous. Between the trimmed V and J ends, which lost 2 bases and 7 bases, there was a span of 11 bases. The CDR3 loop spans 14 amino acids. Germline CDR1 is WNHNN and CDR2 is SYGVQD (reference sequence). CDR3 bases: TGCGCCAGCAGTGAGGGGATCGGAGGTGAAAAACTGTTTTTT. This gives the protein CASSEGIGGEKLFF.

This clone was observed a few times. The V and J genes are TRBV19 and TRBJ2-6; D may be TRBD1 or TRBD2 (5 bases each). Germline CDR1 LNHDA, CDR2 SQIVND (reference sequence). V was pared by 3 bases and J by 1 base, with 10 bases between. The CDR3 is 16 residues long. The CDR3 spells CASSMGVGSGANVLTF. Here the CDR3 DNA reads TGTGCCAGTAGTATGGGGGTAGGGTCTGGGGCCAACGTCCTGACTTTC.

This clone appeared a few times. V and J are TRBV19 and TRBJ1-5; 9 nucleotides align to TRBD1. The germline V gene has CDR1 LNHDA and CDR2 SQIVND (reference sequence). With V trimmed by 5 bases and J by 4 bases, 9 bases remained unmatched. This CDR3 is built from 16 residues. The CDR3 region is CASSPYGQGPNQPQHF. The CDR3 DNA is TGTGCCAGTAGTCCCTATGGACAGGGGCCGAATCAGCCCCAGCATTTT.

The chain couples TRBV19 to TRBJ2-2; no firm D call. Germline-derived CDR1 and CDR2 are LNHDA and SQIVND (reference sequence). V dropped 3 bases and J dropped 8 bases, with 7 bases sitting between them. The length of the CDR3 is 12 residues. This chain's CDR3 is CASSISLGELFF. CDR3 DNA: TGTGCCAGTAGTATTAGTCTGGGGGAGCTGTTTTTT.

The gene calls are TRBV6-5 and TRBJ1-1, with 7 bases identical to TRBD1. The CDR3 is 15 amino acids. Germline CDR1 is MNHEY and CDR2 is SVGAGI. J gave up 0 bases and V 6 bases, and 7 bases lay outside the gene matches. This chain's CDR3 is CASSRDSSLNTEAFF. The DNA for the CDR3 is TGTGCCAGCAGCCGGGACAGCTCCCTGAACACTGAAGCTTTCTTT.

The genes are TRBV7-2 and TRBJ2-1, with no clear D. The CDR3 length is 14 residues. Germline V lookup: CDR1 SGHTA, CDR2 FQGNSA. Trimming took off 0 bases at V and 9 bases at J, with 12 bases between the two ends. The CDR3 region is CASSLAYASGEQFF. CDR3 bases: TGTGCCAGCAGCTTAGCATATGCCTCCGGTGAGCAGTTCTTC.

This clone was seen once. The chain couples TRBV11-2 to TRBJ1-6; TRBD1 agrees at 7 bases. The CDR3 has 16 amino acids. V trimming: 4 bases; J trimming: 7 bases; junction bases outside the gene matches: 10. Germline CDR1 is SGHAT and CDR2 is FQNNGV. CDR3 protein: CASSSPGQGDNSPLHF. The CDR3 coding sequence is TGTGCCAGCAGCTCCCCTGGGCAGGGGGACAATTCACCCCTCCACTTT.

V and J are TRBV15 and TRBJ1-3; D unclear. This CDR3 comprises 14 residues. Looked up from germline, CDR1 is LNHNV and CDR2 is YYDKDF (reference sequence). V lost 3 bases, J lost 2 bases, and 8 bases lay in between. DNA for the CDR3: TGTGCCACCAGCAGCGAGGCGGCTGGAAACACCATATATTTT. This gives the protein CATSSEAAGNTIYF.

The chain couples TRBV9 to TRBJ2-6; D gene ambiguous. From germline, CDR1 is SGDLS and CDR2 YYNGEE. Trimming shortened V by 5 bases and J by 2 bases, and 11 bases separated the two germline ends. The CDR3 is made up of 15 amino acids. Written as DNA, the CDR3 is TGTGCCAGCAGGGCGCCCATAGCTGGGGCCAACGTCCTGACTTTC. Amino acid sequence: CASRAPIAGANVLTF. Variable domain in full (rest from reference TRBV9 and TRBJ2-6): DSGVTQTPKHLITATGQRVTLRCSPRSGDLSVYWYQQSLDQGLQFLIQYYNGEERAKGNILERFSAQQFPDLHSELNLSSLELGDSALYFCASRAPIAGANVLTFGAGSRLTVL.

The chain recombines TRBV5-6 with TRBJ1-4; D perhaps matches TRBD1 (5 bases). The CDR3 length is 17 residues. From germline, CDR1 is SGHDT and CDR2 YYEEEE. V lost 3 bases, J lost 0 bases, and 15 bases lay in between. As DNA, the CDR3 is TGTGCCAGCAGCTGGGGGGGAGCTAAGGCAACTAATGAAAAACTGTTTTTT. It specifies CASSWGGAKATNEKLFF.

The gene calls are TRBV9 and TRBJ2-3, with 8 bases that match TRBD2. The CDR3 loop spans 18 amino acids. The germline V gene has CDR1 SGDLS and CDR2 YYNGEE. Trimming took 6 bases from V and 5 from J; bases not matched to a gene: 20. For the CDR3, the DNA is TGTGCCAGCACCCCTAGGCAGGTAGCGGGGTGGTATGGAGATACGCAGTATTTT. It yields the protein CASTPRQVAGWYGDTQYF.

The chain couples TRBV29-1 to TRBJ2-1; possibly TRBD2 for D (6 bases). The ends were cut back, 4 bases at V and 6 bases at J, with 16 bases in the middle. Germline CDR1 is SQVTM and CDR2 is ANQGSEA. This CDR3 is built from 14 residues. The CDR3 DNA reads TGCAGCGTTGCGGTTACTAGCTTGGGCAATGAGCAGTTCTTC. Translating it yields CSVAVTSLGNEQFF.

The V call is TRBV6-6, the J call TRBJ1-1; TRBD1 agrees at 7 bases. Germline CDR1 is MNHNY and CDR2 is SVGAGI (reference sequence). Germline trimming cut 7 bases from V and 0 bases from J; bases unmatched to any gene: 8. The CDR3 covers 15 residues. The CDR3 reads CASIKGTAMNTEAFF. The DNA of the CDR3 is TGTGCCAGCATCAAGGGGACAGCCATGAACACTGAAGCTTTCTTT.

J is TRBJ1-4 and V is TRBV2; 9 bases are shared with TRBD1. This CDR3 is 14 amino acids long. The V gene end was trimmed by 4 bases and the J gene end by 4 bases; junction bases not matched to a gene: 1. CDR1 is SNHLY, CDR2 FYNNEI, per germline. The CDR3, as DNA: TGTGCCAGCAGTGCGGGACAGGGTAATGAAAAACTGTTTTTT. Its translation is CASSAGQGNEKLFF.

CDR3 nucleotides: TGCGCCAGCAGCCAAGATTTCGGCGGATTACTTGGCTACACCTTC. Translating it yields CASSQDFGGLLGYTF. The V call is TRBV4-3, the J call TRBJ1-2; no clear D. CDR1 and CDR2 from the germline V gene are LGHNA and YSLEER. The CDR3 is 15 amino acids. V was cut by 0 bases and J by 7 bases, with 15 bases left in between.

The J gene is TRBJ1-2, the V gene TRBV11-3; 7 nucleotides align to TRBD1. V trimming: 3 bases; J trimming: 8 bases; junction bases outside the gene matches: 12. The CDR3 is 15 residues long. In germline, CDR1 is SGHNT, CDR2 YENEEA. CDR3 region: CASSLATLDRHGYTF. The CDR3, as DNA: TGTGCCAGCAGCTTGGCTACCTTGGACAGGCACGGCTACACCTTC.

V is TRBV7-6 and J is TRBJ2-3; D might be TRBD2 (5 bases). This CDR3 is built from 14 residues. Between the trimmed V and J ends, which lost 1 base and 4 bases, there was a span of 9 bases. From germline, CDR1 is SGHVS and CDR2 FNYEAQ. The DNA for the CDR3 is TGTGCCAGCAGCTTAGGAGGGATGGCAGATACGCAGTATTTT. Its protein product is CASSLGGMADTQYF.